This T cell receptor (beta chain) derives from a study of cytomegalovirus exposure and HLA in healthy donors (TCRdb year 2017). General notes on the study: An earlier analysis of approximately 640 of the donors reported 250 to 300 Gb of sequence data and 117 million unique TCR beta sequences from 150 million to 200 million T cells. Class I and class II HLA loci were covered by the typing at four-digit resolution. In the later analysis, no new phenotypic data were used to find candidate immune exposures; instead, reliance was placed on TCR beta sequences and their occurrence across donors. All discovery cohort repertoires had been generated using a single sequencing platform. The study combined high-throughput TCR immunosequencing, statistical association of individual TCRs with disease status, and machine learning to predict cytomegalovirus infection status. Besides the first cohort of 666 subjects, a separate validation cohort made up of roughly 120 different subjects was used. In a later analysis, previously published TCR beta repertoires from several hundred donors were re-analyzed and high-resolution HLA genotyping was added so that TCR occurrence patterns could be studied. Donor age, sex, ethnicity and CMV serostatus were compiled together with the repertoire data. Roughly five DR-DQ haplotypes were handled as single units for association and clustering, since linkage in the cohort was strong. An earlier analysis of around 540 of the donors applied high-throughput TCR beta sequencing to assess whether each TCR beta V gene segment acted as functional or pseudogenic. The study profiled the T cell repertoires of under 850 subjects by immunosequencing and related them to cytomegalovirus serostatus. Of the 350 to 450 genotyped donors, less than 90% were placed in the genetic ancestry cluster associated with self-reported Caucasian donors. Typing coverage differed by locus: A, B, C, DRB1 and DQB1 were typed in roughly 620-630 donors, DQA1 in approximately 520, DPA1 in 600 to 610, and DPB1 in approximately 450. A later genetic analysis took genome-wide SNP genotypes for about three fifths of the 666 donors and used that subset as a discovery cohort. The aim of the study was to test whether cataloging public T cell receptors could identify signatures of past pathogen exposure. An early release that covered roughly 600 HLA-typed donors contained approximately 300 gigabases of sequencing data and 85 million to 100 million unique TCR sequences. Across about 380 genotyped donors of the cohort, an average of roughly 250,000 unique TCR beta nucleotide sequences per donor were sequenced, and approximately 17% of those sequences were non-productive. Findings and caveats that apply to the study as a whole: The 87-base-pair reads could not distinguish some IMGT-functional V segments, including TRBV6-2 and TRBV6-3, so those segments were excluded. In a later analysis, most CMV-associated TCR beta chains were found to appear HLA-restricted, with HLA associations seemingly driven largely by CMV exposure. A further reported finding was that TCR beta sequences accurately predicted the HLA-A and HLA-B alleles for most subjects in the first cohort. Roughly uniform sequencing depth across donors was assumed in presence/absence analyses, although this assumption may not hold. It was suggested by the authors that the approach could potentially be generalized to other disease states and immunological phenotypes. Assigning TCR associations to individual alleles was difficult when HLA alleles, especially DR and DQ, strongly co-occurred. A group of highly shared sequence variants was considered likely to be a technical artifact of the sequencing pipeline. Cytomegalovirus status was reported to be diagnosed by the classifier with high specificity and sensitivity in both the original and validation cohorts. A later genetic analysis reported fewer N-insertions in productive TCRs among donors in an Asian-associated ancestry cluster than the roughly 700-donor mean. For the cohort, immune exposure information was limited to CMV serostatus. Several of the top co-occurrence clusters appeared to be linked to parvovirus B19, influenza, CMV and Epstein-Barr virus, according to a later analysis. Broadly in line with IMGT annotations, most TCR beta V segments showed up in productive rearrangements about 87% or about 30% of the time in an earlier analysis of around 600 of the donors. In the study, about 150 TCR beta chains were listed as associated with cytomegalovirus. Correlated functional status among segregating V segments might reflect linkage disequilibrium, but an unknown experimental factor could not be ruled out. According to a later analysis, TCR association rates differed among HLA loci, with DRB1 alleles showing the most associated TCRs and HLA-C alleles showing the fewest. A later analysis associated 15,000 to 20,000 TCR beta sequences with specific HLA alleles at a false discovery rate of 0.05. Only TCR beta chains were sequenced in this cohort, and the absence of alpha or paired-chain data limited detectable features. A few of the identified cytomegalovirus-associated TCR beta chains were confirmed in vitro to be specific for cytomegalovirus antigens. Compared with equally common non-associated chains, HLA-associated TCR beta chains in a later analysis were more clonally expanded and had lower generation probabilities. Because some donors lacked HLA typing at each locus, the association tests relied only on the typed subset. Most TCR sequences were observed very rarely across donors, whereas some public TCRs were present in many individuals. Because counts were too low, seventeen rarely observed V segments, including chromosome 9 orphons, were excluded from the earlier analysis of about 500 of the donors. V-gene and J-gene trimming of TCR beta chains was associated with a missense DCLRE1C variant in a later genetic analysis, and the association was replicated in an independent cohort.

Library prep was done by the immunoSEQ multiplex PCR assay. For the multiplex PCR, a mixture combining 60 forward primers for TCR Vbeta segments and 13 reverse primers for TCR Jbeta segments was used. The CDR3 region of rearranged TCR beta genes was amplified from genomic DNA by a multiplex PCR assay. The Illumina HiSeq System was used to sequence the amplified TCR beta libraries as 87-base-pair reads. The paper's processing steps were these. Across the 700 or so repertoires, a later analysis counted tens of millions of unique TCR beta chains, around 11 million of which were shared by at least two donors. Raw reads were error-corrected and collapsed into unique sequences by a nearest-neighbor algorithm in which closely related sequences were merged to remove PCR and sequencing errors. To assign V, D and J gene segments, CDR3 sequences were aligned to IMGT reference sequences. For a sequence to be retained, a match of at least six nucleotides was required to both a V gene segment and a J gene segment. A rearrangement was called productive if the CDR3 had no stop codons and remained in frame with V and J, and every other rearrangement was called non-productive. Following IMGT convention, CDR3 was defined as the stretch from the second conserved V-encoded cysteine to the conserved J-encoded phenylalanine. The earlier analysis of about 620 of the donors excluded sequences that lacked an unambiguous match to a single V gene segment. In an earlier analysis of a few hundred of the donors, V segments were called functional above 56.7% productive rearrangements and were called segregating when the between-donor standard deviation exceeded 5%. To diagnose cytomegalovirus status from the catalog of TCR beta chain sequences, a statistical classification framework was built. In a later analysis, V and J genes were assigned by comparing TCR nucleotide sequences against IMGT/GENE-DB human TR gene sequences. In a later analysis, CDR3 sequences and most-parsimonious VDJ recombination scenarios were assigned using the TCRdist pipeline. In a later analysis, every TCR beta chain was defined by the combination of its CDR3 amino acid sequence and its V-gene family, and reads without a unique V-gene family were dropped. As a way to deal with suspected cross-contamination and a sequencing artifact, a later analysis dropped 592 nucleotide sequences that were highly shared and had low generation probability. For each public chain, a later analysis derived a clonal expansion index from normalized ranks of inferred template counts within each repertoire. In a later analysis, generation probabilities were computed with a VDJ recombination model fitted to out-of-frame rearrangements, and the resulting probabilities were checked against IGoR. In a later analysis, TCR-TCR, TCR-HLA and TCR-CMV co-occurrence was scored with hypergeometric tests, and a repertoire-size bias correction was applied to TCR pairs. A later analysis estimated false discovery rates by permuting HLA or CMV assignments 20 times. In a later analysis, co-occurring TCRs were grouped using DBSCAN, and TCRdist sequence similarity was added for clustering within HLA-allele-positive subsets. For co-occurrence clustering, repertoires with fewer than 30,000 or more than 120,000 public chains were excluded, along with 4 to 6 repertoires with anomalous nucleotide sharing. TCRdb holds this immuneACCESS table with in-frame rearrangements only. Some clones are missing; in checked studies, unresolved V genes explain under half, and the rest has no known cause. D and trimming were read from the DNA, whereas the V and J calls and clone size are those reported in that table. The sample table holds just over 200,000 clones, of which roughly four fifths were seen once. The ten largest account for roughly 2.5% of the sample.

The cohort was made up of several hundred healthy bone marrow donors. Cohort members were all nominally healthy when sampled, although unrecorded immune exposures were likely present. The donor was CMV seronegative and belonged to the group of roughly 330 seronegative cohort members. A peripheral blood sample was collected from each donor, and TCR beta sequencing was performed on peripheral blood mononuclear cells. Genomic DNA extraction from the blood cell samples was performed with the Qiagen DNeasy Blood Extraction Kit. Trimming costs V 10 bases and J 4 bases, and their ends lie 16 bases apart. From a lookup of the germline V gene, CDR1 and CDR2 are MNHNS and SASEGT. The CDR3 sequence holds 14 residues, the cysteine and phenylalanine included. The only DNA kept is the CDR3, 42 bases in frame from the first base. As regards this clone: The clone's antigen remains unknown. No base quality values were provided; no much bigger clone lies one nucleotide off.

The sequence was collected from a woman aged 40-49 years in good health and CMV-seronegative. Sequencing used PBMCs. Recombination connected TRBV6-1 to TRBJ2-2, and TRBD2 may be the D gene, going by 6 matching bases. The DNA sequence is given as TGTGCCACTAAACGGGCGGGAACCACCGGGGAGCTGTTTTTT. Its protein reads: CATKRAGTTGELFF.